This T cell receptor beta chain comes out of a study of blood T cell repertoires in COVID-19. The overall study: The United States, Italy and Spain were the sources of the acute and convalescent COVID-19 samples. The cDNA or gDNA used as material had been derived from T cells, B-cell-depleted T cells, or PBMCs.

The CDR3 has 16 residues. CDR1 and CDR2 (germline): SNHLY, FYNNEI. J was trimmed by 0 bases and V by 3 bases; bases with no gene match: 6. Source study methods: Estimates of nucleated cell counts were drawn from the amplification of reference gene primers. The table came from immunoSEQ multiplex PCR; TCRdb's copy has only in-frame clones and leaves some out. V and J calls and clone size come straight from that table; D and trimming were deduced from the DNA. The table records 15,000 or so clones, roughly 86% of them present only once. The chain has TRBV2 and TRBJ2-3; the match to TRBD2 covers 7 bases. The sequenced sample consisted of peripheral blood. This TCR was sampled from a human donor in a cohort sampled during active COVID-19. Written as DNA, the CDR3 is TGTGCCAGCAGTGACGGGGGAGGGGACAGCACAGATACGCAGTATTTT. It translates to CASSDGGGDSTDTQYF.